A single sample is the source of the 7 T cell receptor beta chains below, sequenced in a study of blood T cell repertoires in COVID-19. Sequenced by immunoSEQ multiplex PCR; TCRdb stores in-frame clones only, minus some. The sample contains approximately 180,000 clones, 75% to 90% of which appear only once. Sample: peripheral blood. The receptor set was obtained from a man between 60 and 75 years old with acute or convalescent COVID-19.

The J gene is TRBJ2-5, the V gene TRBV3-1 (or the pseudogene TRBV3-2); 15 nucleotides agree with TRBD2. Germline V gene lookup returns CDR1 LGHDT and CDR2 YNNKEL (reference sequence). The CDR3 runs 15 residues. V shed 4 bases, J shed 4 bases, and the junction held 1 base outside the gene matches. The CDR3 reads CASSPGLAGGETQYF. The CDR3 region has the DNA TGTGCCAGCAGCCCGGGACTAGCGGGAGGAGAGACCCAGTACTTC.

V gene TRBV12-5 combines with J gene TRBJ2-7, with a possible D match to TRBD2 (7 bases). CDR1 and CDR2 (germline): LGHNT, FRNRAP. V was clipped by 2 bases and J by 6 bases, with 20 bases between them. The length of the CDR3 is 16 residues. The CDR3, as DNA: TGTGCTAGTGGTTTGTCAGGGGCCGGGGGGAAGGCCGAGCAGTACTTC. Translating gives CASGLSGAGGKAEQYF.

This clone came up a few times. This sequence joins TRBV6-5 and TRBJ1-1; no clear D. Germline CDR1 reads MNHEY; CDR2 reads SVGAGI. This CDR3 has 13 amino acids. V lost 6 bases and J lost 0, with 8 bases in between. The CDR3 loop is CASSQVMNTEAFF. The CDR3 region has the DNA TGTGCCAGCAGCCAGGTGATGAACACTGAAGCTTTCTTT.

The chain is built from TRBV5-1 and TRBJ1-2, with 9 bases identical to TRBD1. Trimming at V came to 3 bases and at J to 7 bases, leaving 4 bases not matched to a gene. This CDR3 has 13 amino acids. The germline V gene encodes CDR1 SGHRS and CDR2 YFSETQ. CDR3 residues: CASSWDREGGYTF. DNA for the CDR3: TGCGCCAGCAGCTGGGACAGGGAGGGTGGCTACACCTTC.

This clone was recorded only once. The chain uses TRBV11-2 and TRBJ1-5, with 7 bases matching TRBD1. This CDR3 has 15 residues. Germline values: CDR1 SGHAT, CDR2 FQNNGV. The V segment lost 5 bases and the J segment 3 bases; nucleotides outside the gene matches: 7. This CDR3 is CASSLTGWDNQPQHF. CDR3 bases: TGTGCCAGCAGCCTGACAGGGTGGGACAATCAGCCCCAGCATTTT.

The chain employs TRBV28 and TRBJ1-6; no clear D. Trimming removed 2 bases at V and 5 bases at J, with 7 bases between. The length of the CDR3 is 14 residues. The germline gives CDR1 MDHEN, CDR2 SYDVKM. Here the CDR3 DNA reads TGTGCCAGCAGTTTAAGGAGTCATAATTCACCCCTCCACTTT. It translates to CASSLRSHNSPLHF.

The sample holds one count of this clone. In DNA, the CDR3 is TGCGCCAGCAGCCAAGGCCAGGGGTTCTATGGCTACACCTTC. It encodes CASSQGQGFYGYTF. The rearrangement links TRBV4-1 to TRBJ1-2; possibly TRBD1 for D (6 bases). Deletions cut 1 base from V and 4 bases from J, with 10 bases between. Germline CDR1 MGHRA, CDR2 YSYEKL. This CDR3 has 14 amino acids.